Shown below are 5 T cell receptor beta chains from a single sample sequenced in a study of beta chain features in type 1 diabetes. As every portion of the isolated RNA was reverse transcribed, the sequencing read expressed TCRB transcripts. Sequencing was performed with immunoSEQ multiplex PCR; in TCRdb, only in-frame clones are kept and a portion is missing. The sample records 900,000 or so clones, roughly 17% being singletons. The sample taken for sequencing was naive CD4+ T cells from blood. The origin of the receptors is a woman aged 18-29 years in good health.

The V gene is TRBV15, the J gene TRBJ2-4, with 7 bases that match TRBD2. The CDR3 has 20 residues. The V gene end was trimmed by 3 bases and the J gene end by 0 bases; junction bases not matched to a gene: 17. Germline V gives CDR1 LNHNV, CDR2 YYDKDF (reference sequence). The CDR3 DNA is TGTGCCACCAGCAGTGGGAGTCTAGCGGAGGTTTCACTAGCCAAAAACATTCAGTACTTC. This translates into CATSSGSLAEVSLAKNIQYF. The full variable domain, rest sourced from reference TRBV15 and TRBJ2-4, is DAMVIQNPRYQVTQFGKPVTLSCSQTLNHNVMYWYQQKSSQAPKLLFHYYDKDFNNEADTPDNFQSRRPNTSFCFLDIRSPGLGDTAMYLCATSSGSLAEVSLAKNIQYFGAGTRLSVL.

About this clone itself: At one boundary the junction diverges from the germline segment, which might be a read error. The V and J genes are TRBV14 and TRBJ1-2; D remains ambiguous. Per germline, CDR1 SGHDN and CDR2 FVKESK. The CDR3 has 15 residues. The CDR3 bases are TGTGCCAGCAGCCAAGATCGAAAGTCTATCTATAGCTACACCTTC. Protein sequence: CASSQDRKSIYSYTF.

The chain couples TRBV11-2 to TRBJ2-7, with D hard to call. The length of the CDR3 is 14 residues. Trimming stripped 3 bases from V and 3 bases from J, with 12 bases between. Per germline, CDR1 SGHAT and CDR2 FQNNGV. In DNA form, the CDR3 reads TGTGCCAGCAGCTTTGGACCTAACGTCTACGAGCAGTACTTC. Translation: CASSFGPNVYEQYF. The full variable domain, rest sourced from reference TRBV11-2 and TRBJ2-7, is EAGVAQSPRYKIIEKRQSVAFWCNPISGHATLYWYQQILGQGPKLLIQFQNNGVVDDSQLPKDRFSAERLKGVDSTLKIQPAKLEDSAVYLCASSFGPNVYEQYFGPGTRLTVT.

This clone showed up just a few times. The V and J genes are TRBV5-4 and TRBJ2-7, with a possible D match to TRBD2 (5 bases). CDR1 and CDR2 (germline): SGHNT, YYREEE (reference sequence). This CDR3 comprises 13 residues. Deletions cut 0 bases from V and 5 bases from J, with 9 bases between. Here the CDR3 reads CASSLAPGNEQYF. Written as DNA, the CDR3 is TGTGCCAGCAGCTTGGCCCCCGGGAACGAGCAGTACTTC.

CDR3 protein: CASSLLDNEQFF. In nucleotides, the CDR3 is TGTGCCAGCAGTTTATTGGACAATGAGCAGTTCTTC. This chain uses TRBV28 with TRBJ2-1; D is undetermined. Germline CDR1 reads MDHEN; CDR2 reads SYDVKM. Between the trimmed V and J ends, which lost 1 base and 5 bases, there was a span of 3 bases. The CDR3 totals 12 residues.